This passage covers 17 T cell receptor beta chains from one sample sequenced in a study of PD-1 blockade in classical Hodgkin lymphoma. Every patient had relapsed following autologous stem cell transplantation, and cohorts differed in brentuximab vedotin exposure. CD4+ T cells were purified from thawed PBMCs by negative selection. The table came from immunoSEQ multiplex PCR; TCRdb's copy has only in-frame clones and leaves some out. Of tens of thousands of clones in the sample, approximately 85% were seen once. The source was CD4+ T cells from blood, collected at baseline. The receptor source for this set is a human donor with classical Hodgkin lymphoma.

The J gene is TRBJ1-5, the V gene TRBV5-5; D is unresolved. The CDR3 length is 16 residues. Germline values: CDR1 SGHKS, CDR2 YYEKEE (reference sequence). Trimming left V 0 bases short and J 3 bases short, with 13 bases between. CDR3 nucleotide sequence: TGTGCCAGCAGCTTGGGGGCAGGCGCGGACAATCAGCCCCAGCATTTT. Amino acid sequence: CASSLGAGADNQPQHF.

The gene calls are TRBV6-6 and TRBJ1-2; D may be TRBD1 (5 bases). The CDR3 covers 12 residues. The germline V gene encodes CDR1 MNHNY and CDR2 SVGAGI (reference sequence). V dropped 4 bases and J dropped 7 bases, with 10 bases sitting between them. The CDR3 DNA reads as TGTGCCAGCAGTTTAGGGGCGGGTGGCTACACCTTC. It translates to CASSLGAGGYTF.

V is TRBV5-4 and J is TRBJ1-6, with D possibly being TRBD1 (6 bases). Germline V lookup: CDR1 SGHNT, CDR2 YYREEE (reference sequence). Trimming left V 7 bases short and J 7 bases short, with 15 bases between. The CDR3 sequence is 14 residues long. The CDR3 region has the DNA TGTGCCAGCGGGGTGGACAGTTTAAATTCACCCCTCCACTTT. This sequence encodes CASGVDSLNSPLHF. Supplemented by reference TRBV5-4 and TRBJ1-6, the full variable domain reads ETGVTQSPTHLIKTRGQQVTLRCSSQSGHNTVSWYQQALGQGPQFIFQYYREEENGRGNFPPRFSGLQFPNYSSELNVNALELDDSALYLCASGVDSLNSPLHFGNGTRLTVT.

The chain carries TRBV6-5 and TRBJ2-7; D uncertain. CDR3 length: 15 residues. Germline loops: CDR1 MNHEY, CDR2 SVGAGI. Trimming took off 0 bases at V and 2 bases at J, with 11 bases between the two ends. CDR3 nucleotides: TGTGCCAGCAGTTACTCGTGGGCAGGAACCTACGAGCAGTACTTC. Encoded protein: CASSYSWAGTYEQYF.

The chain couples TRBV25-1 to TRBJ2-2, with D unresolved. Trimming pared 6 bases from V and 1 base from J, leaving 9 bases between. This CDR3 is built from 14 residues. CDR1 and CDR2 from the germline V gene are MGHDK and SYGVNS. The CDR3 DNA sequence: TGTGCCAGCAGCTCAGACTTGAACACCGGGGAGCTGTTTTTT. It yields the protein CASSSDLNTGELFF. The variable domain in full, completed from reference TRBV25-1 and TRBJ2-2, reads EADIYQTPRYLVIGTGKKITLECSQTMGHDKMYWYQQDPGMELHLIHYSYGVNSTEKGDLSSESTVSRIRTEHFPLTLESARPSHTSQYLCASSSDLNTGELFFGEGSRLTVL.

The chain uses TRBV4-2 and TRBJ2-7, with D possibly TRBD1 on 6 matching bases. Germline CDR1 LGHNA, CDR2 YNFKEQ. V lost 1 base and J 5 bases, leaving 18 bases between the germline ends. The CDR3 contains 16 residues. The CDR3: CASSQATGAWGHEQYF. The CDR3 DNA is TGTGCCAGCAGCCAAGCGACTGGGGCCTGGGGGCACGAGCAGTACTTC.

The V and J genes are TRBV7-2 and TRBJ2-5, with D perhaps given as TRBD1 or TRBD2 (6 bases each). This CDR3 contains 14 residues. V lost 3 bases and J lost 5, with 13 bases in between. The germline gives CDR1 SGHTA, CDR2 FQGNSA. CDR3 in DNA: TGTGCCAGCAGCTTCCGGGGGCGCTGGGAGACCCAGTACTTC. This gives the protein CASSFRGRWETQYF.

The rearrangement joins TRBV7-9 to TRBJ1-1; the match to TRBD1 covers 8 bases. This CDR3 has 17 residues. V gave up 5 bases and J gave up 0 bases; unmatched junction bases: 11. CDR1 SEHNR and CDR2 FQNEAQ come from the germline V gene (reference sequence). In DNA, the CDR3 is TGTGCCAGCAGCGCATTCGGACAGGGCGCCGTGAACACTGAAGCTTTCTTT. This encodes CASSAFGQGAVNTEAFF.

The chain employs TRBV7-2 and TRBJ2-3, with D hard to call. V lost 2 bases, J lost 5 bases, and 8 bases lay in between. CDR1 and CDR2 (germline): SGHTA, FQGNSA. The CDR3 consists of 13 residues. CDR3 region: CASSLNREDTQYF. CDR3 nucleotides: TGTGCCAGCAGCTTAAATAGAGAAGATACGCAGTATTTT.

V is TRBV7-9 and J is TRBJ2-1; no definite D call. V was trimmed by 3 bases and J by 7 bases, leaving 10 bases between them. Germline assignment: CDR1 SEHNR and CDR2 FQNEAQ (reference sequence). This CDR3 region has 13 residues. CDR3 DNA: TGTGCCAGCAGCTTCGGCGTTGCGAATGAGCAGTTCTTC. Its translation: CASSFGVANEQFF.

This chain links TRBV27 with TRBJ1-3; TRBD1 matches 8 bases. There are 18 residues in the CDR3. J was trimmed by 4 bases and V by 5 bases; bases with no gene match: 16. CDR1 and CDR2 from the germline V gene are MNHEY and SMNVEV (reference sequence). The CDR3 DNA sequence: TGTGCCAGCAGTCCCGGACAGGGAAGCCCACTTCTCGGAAACACCATATATTTT. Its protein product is CASSPGQGSPLLGNTIYF.

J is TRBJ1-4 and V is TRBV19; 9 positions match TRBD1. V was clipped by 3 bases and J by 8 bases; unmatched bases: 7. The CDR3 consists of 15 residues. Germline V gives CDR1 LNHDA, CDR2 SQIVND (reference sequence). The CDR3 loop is CASSMGQGGNEKLFF. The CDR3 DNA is TGTGCCAGTAGTATGGGACAGGGCGGGAACGAAAAACTGTTTTTT.

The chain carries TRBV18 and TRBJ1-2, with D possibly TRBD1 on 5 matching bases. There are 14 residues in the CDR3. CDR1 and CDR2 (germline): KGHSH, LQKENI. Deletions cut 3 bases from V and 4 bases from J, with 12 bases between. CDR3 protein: CASSPKQEGYGYTF. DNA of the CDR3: TGTGCCAGCTCACCTAAACAGGAGGGCTATGGCTACACCTTC.

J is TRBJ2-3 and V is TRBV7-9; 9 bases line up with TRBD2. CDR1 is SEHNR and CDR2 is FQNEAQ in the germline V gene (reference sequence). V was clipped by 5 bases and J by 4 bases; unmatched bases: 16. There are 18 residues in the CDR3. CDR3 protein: CASSARGLLAGVADTQYF. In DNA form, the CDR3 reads TGTGCCAGCAGCGCCCGAGGGTTGTTAGCGGGAGTGGCAGATACGCAGTATTTT.

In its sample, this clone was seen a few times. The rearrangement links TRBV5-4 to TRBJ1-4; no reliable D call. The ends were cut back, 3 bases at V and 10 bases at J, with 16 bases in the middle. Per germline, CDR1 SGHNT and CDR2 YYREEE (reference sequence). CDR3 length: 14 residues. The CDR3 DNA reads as TGTGCCAGCAGCTCGAGGCCCGAAGAGGGAAAACTGTTTTTT. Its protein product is CASSSRPEEGKLFF. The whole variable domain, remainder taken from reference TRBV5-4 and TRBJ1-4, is ETGVTQSPTHLIKTRGQQVTLRCSSQSGHNTVSWYQQALGQGPQFIFQYYREEENGRGNFPPRFSGLQFPNYSSELNVNALELDDSALYLCASSSRPEEGKLFFGSGTQLSVL.

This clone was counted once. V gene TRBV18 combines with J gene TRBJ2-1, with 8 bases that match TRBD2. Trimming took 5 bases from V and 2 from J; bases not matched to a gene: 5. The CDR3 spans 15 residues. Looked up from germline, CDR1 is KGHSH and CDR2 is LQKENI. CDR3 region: CASSGLAGPYNEQFF. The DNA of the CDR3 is TGTGCCAGCTCAGGGCTAGCGGGTCCCTACAATGAGCAGTTCTTC.

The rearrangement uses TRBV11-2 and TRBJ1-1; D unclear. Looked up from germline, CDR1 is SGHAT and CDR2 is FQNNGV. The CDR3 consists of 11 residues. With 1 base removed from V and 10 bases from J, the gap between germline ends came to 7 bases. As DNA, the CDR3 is TGTGCCAGCAGCTTAGGGGTTTCAGCTTTCTTT. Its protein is CASSLGVSAFF.